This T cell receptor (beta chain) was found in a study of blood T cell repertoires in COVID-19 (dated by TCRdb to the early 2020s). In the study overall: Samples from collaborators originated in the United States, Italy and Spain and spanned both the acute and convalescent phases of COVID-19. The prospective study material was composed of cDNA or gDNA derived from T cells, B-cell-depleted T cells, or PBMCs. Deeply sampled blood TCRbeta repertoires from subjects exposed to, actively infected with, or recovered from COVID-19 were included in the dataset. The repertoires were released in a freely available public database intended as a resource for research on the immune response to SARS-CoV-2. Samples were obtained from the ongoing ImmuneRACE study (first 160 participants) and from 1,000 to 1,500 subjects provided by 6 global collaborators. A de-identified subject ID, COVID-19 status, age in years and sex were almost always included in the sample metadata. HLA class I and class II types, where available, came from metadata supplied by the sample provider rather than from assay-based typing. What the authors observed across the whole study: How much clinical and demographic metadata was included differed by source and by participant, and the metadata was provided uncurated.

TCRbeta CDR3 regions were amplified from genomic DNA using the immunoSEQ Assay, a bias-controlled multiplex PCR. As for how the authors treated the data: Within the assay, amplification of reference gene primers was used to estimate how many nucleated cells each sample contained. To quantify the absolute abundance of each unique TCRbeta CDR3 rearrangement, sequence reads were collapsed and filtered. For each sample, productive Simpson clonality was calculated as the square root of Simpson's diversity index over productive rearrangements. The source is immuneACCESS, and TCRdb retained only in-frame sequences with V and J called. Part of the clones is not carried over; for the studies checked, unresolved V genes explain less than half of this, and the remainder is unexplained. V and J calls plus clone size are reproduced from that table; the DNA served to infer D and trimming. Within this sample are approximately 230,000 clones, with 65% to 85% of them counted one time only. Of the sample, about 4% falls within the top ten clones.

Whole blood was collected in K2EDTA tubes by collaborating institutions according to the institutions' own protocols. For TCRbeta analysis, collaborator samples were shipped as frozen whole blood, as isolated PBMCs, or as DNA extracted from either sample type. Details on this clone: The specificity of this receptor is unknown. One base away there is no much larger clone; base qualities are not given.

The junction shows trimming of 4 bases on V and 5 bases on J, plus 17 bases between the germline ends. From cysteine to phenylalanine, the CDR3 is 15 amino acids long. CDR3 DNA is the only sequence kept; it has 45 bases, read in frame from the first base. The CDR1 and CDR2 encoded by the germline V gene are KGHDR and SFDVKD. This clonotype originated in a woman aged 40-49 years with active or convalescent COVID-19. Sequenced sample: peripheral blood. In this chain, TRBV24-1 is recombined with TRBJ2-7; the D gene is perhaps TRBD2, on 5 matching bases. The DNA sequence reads TGTGCCACCAGTGACTCCCCGGGAACTGGGGACGAGCAGTACTTC. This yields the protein CATSDSPGTGDEQYF.